One and the same sample provided the 13 T cell receptor beta chains below, sequenced in a study of T cells after yellow fever vaccination. MiXCR was run by TCRdb on the 5' RACE reads, yielding one entry per CDR3 protein. The table includes under 55,000 distinct CDR3 sequences, approximately 6.6% detected once. The starting material was CD8+ T cells not binding an NS4B(214-222) dextramer, sorted from PBMCs, obtained roughly seven weeks after the first yellow fever vaccination. Source of these receptors: a man between 18 and 35 years old who received the YFV17D yellow fever vaccine.

The sample holds a few counts of this clonotype. The chain recombines TRBV4-1 with TRBJ1-2; 7 nucleotides line up with TRBD1. Germline-derived CDR1 and CDR2 are MGHRA and YSYEKL. The CDR3 has 16 residues. J lost 4 bases, V lost 0 bases, and 8 bases had no gene match. CDR3 region: CASSQERQGIGYGYTF. CDR3 nucleotide sequence: TGCGCCAGCAGCCAAGAAAGACAGGGTATAGGCTATGGCTACACCTTC.

This clonotype was recorded many times. J is TRBJ1-1 and V is TRBV7-9, with a weak D call TRBD1 (5 bases). The CDR3 length is 15 residues. V lost 1 base and J 0 bases, leaving 9 bases between the germline ends. Looked up from germline, CDR1 is SEHNR and CDR2 is FQNEAQ (reference sequence). The CDR3 region has the DNA TGTGCCAGCAGCTTAGGTTGGGGCATGAACACTGAAGCTTTCTTT. Its protein is CASSLGWGMNTEAFF.

This clonotype has at least ten counts. The chain employs TRBV10-1 and TRBJ2-4; the D is unclear. Per the germline V gene, CDR1 is WNHNN and CDR2 is SYGVQD (reference sequence). The ends were cut back, 6 bases at V and 0 bases at J, with 12 bases in the middle. The CDR3 totals 15 residues. CDR3 sequence: CASSHVTVAKNIQYF. CDR3 DNA sequence: TGCGCCAGCAGCCACGTTACAGTAGCCAAAAACATTCAGTACTTC.

The V call is TRBV4-1, the J call TRBJ1-2; D is unresolved. CDR1 is MGHRA and CDR2 is YSYEKL in the germline V gene. Deletions cut 4 bases from V and 0 bases from J, with 6 bases between. The CDR3 totals 13 residues. This CDR3 reads CASSRITNYGYTF. The CDR3 DNA sequence: TGCGCCAGCAGCCGGATTACTAACTATGGCTACACCTTC.

The sample holds a few counts of this clonotype. The V call is TRBV7-2, the J call TRBJ1-5; D is ambiguous. The CDR3 runs 17 residues. V lost 4 bases and J lost 0, with 16 bases in between. Germline CDR1 is SGHTA and CDR2 is FQGNSA. The chain's CDR3 is CASSSSGPRYSNQPQHF. As DNA, the CDR3 is TGTGCCAGCAGCTCCTCCGGACCGCGCTATAGCAATCAGCCCCAGCATTTT.

This clonotype was counted a few times. The genes are TRBV4-3 and TRBJ2-5, with D uncertain. CDR3 length: 13 residues. Trimming took off 4 bases at V and 1 base at J, with 7 bases between the two ends. The germline CDR1 and CDR2 sequences are LGHNA and YSLEER. CDR3 protein: CASSRAGQETQYF. DNA of the CDR3: TGCGCCAGCAGCCGGGCAGGCCAAGAGACCCAGTACTTC.

This rearrangement joins TRBV20-1 to TRBJ2-2, with 7 nucleotides matching TRBD2. The CDR3 spans 16 residues. V shed 6 bases and J 4 bases; nucleotides not matched to a gene: 14. Germline assignment: CDR1 DFQATT and CDR2 SNEGSKA (reference sequence). CDR3 residues: CSASGPGGGSTGELFF. For the CDR3, the DNA is TGCAGTGCCTCGGGCCCAGGCGGGGGTAGCACCGGGGAGCTGTTTTTT.

This chain links TRBV11-2 with TRBJ2-7, with 8 positions matching TRBD1. CDR1 is SGHAT and CDR2 is FQNNGV in the germline V gene. This CDR3 is built from 15 residues. V shed 5 bases and J 2 bases; nucleotides not matched to a gene: 8. CDR3 sequence: CASSRTDRVPYEQYV. In DNA form, the CDR3 reads TGTGCCAGCAGCCGTACGGACAGGGTACCCTACGAGCAGTACGTC.

This clonotype was seen at least ten times. The chain recombines TRBV19 with TRBJ2-7; maybe TRBD2 (7 bases). This CDR3 comprises 14 residues. Germline V gives CDR1 LNHDA, CDR2 SQIVND (reference sequence). V was cut by 5 bases and J by 0 bases, with 11 bases left in between. This chain's CDR3 is CASSLAGASYEQYF. CDR3 nucleotide sequence: TGTGCCAGTAGTCTTGCGGGGGCCTCCTACGAGCAGTACTTC.

The chain combines TRBV7-6 with TRBJ2-2; D not certain. The germline CDR1 and CDR2 sequences are SGHVS and FNYEAQ. The CDR3 runs 16 residues. With 1 base removed from V and 4 bases from J, the gap between germline ends came to 13 bases. As DNA, the CDR3 is TGTGCCAGCAGCTTAGACGACTTCCTATTCACCGGGGAGCTGTTTTTT. Translated, it gives CASSLDDFLFTGELFF.

This chain uses TRBV9 with TRBJ1-5, with 7 positions matching TRBD1. There are 15 residues in the CDR3. CDR1 SGDLS and CDR2 YYNGEE come from the germline V gene. The junction had 4 bases not matched to a gene; V was cut back by 0 bases and J by 4 bases. The DNA for the CDR3 is TGTGCCAGCAGCGTAGGACAGGGCTGGAATCAGCCCCAGCATTTT. Its protein product is CASSVGQGWNQPQHF.

CDR3 amino acids: CASSIWAVNTEAFF. CDR3 DNA sequence: TGTGCCAGTAGTATATGGGCTGTGAACACTGAAGCTTTCTTT. This chain links TRBV19 with TRBJ1-1; D remains unclear. The V gene's germline CDR1 is LNHDA and CDR2 SQIVND (reference sequence). The CDR3 length is 14 residues. V lost 2 bases, J lost 0 bases, and 7 bases lay in between.

This clonotype occurred once. The gene calls are TRBV12-3 or TRBV12-4 and TRBJ2-7; D remains unclear. This CDR3 contains 13 residues. Trimming left V 4 bases short and J 2 bases short, with 9 bases between. In nucleotides, the CDR3 is TGTGCCAGCAGTTATAATACACCCTACGAGCAGTACTTC. Translating it yields CASSYNTPYEQYF.